The sequence of this T cell receptor beta chain was determined in a study of blood T cell repertoires in COVID-19. About the research overall: In each case, the material was cDNA or gDNA derived from T cells, B-cell-depleted T cells, or PBMCs.

The CDR3 contains 12 residues. Trimming took 0 bases from V and 9 from J, leaving 10 bases between them. Germline CDR1 and CDR2: SGHKS and YYEKEE (reference sequence). Patients at the Seattle site were enrolled during active infection and followed longitudinally. Assay: immunoSEQ multiplex PCR; the TCRdb copy retains only in-frame clones and omits some. The table records 130,000 or so clones, about four fifths of them present only once. The sequenced material came from peripheral blood. This receptor was obtained from a woman between 65 and 79 years old with COVID-19, enrolled during active disease. This chain links TRBV5-5 with TRBJ2-7; D gene ambiguous. The CDR3 loop is CASSLELNGQYF. The CDR3 nucleotides read TGTGCCAGCAGCTTGGAGTTGAACGGGCAGTACTTC.